These T cell receptor beta chains were read from a single sample in a study of CD8 T cells in Susac syndrome. TCRdb re-called the immunoSEQ multiplex PCR reads with MiXCR, one entry per CDR3 protein. The data contain about 120,000 distinct CDR3 sequences, around 90% of them singletons. Sequences were obtained from CD4+ T cells from PBMCs. All receptors derive from a human donor in good health. Both conserved end residues are part of each CDR3. The order of the fields is clone size, CDR3 length, V gene, J gene, D gene, CDR3 DNA, CDR3 protein. A D gene is named only where the DNA matches it firmly. The size of a clone is reported for some rows only, either as once, few or many, or as a class for expanded clones.

few	13	TRBV6-5	TRBJ2-7	TRBD1	TGTGCCAGCATGGGACAGGGGACCTCCGAGCAGTACTTC	CASMGQGTSEQYF
.	15	TRBV20-1	TRBJ2-2	TRBD2	TGCAGTGCCCCTGGACTAGCTGCGAACACCGGGGAGCTGTTTTTT	CSAPGLAANTGELFF
.	14	TRBV5-4	TRBJ2-5	.	TGTGCCAGCAAAGACAGGGGAGGGCAAGAGACCCAGTACTTC	CASKDRGGQETQYF
.	12	TRBV29-1	TRBJ2-7	TRBD1	TGCAGCGTTAAGACAGGGACCTACGAGCAGTACTTC	CSVKTGTYEQYF
.	13	TRBV7-9	TRBJ1-5	.	TGTGCCAGCAGCCAGTCTCCCGGGCAGCCCCAGCATTTT	CASSQSPGQPQHF
.	16	TRBV7-2	TRBJ2-3	.	TGTGCCAGCAGCTTAGTCCCTGTGGGGGGAGGAGATACGCAGTATTTT	CASSLVPVGGGDTQYF
once	16	TRBV19	TRBJ2-5	TRBD2	TGTGCCAGTAGTCCCAGACTGCGGGAGGATCAAGAGACCCAGTACTTC	CASSPRLREDQETQYF
.	10	TRBV6-2/TRBV6-3	TRBJ1-2	.	TGTGCCAGCAGGGACGGAGACTACACCTTC	CASRDGDYTF
.	13	TRBV12-3/TRBV12-4	TRBJ1-2	.	TGTGCCAGCAGTTTAGCGTCGGAGTATGGCTACACCTTC	CASSLASEYGYTF
.	14	TRBV10-3	TRBJ2-7	.	TGTGCCATCAATGCGGGACAACAAGTCAACGAGCAGTACTTC	CAINAGQQVNEQYF
.	15	TRBV13	TRBJ2-6	.	TGTGCCAGCAGCTCCGGGCAGACTGGGGCCAACGTCCTGACTTTC	CASSSGQTGANVLTF
.	12	TRBV20-1	TRBJ2-5	.	TGCAGTGCTGGCCGACAGTTAGAGACCCAGTACTTC	CSAGRQLETQYF
.	15	TRBV19	TRBJ1-5	.	TGTGCCAGTAGTATCGGGGCGGGGCCCAATCAGCCCCAGCATTTT	CASSIGAGPNQPQHF
.	12	TRBV20-1	TRBJ1-1	TRBD1	TGCAGTGCTAGAGGACAGGGGGTTGAAGCTTTCTTT	CSARGQGVEAFF
.	18	TRBV4-1	TRBJ2-1	.	TGCGCCAGCAGCCAAGATTACCTAGACCGGGGGAATTACAATGAGCAGTTCTTC	CASSQDYLDRGNYNEQFF
.	16	TRBV5-1	TRBJ2-3	.	TGCGCCAGCTCCCTCATAGCGGAGACTAGCACAGATACGCAGTATTTT	CASSLIAETSTDTQYF
.	14	TRBV20-1	TRBJ2-5	TRBD2	TGCAGTGCTAGCATCCCGGGGGGGCAAGAGACCCAGTACTTC	CSASIPGGQETQYF
.	15	TRBV20-1	TRBJ2-7	TRBD2	TGCAGTGCTAGAGGGATAGCGGGCGCCGTTAACGAGCAGTACTTC	CSARGIAGAVNEQYF
.	15	TRBV5-4	TRBJ2-7	.	TGTGCCAGCAGCTCGCCGGGTCGAGCCCCCCACGAGCAGTACTTC	CASSSPGRAPHEQYF
.	14	TRBV6-2/TRBV6-3	TRBJ2-7	.	TGTGCCAGCAATAACGGGGACATATCCTACGAGCAGTACTTC	CASNNGDISYEQYF
.	15	TRBV12-3/TRBV12-4	TRBJ2-5	TRBD2	TGTGCCAGCAGTCCTAGCGGGGGGGCATTAGAGACCCAGTACTTC	CASSPSGGALETQYF
.	16	TRBV11-2	TRBJ2-7	TRBD2	TGTGCCAGCAGCTTCGGGACTAGCGGGGGAGACTACGAGCAGTACTTC	CASSFGTSGGDYEQYF
.	15	TRBV7-2	TRBJ2-3	TRBD2	TGTGCCAGCAGCCCCTCGGGGGGGGTCACAGATACGCAGTATTTT	CASSPSGGVTDTQYF
.	14	TRBV2	TRBJ2-1	.	TGTGCCAGCAGTGATTGGTCTTTCGCAGCTCCGCAGTTCTTC	CASSDWSFAAPQFF
.	17	TRBV3-1	TRBJ2-6	TRBD1	TGTGCCAGCAGCTTCGGACAGGGGACTTCTGGGGCCAACGTCCTGACTTTC	CASSFGQGTSGANVLTF
.	17	TRBV24-1	TRBJ2-1	TRBD2	TGTGCCACCAGTGATCGCGGCGCTAGCGGGAGTTACAATGAGCAGTTCTTC	CATSDRGASGSYNEQFF
.	15	TRBV7-2	TRBJ2-3	.	TGTGCCAGCAGCCGCGGTGTATCTAGCACAGATACGCAGTATTTT	CASSRGVSSTDTQYF
few	11	TRBV6-2/TRBV6-3	TRBJ2-7	.	TGTGCCAGCAGTTCCCACTACGAGCAGTACTTC	CASSSHYEQYF